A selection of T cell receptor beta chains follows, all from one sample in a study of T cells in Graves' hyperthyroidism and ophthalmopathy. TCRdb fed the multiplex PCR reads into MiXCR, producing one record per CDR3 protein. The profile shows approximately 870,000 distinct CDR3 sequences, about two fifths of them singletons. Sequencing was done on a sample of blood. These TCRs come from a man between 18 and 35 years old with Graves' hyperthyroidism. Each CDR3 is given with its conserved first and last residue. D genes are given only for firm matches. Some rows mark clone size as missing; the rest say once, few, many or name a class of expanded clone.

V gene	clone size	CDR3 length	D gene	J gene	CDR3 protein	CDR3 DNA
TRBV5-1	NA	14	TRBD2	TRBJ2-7	CASSYALAGDEQYF	TGCGCCAGCAGCTACGCCCTAGCGGGAGACGAGCAGTACTTC
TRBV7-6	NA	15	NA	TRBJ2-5	CASSRNRGLQETQYF	TGTGCCAGCAGCCGCAACAGGGGACTACAAGAGACCCAGTACTTC
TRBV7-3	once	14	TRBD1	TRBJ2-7	CASSSDRVLYEQYF	TGTGCCAGCAGCTCGGACAGGGTCCTGTACGAGCAGTACTTC
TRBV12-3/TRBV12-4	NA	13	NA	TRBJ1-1	CASNRTENTEAFF	TGTGCCAGCAATCGGACAGAGAACACTGAAGCTTTCTTT
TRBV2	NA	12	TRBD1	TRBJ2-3	CASTRTGDTQYF	TGTGCCAGCACTCGGACAGGGGATACGCAGTATTTT
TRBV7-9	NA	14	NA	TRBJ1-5	CASSLQGFDQPQHF	TGTGCCAGCAGCTTACAGGGTTTCGATCAGCCCCAGCATTTT
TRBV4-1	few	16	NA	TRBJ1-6	CASSHGTGTNNSPLHF	TGCGCCAGCAGCCATGGGACCGGGACGAACAATTCACCCCTCCACTTT
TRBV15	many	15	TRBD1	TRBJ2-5	CATSRGGTGDETQYF	TGTGCCACCAGCAGAGGGGGGACAGGGGACGAGACCCAGTACTTC
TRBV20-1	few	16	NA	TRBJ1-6	CSASDTASSYNSPLHF	TGCAGTGCTAGCGATACGGCCAGCTCCTATAATTCACCCCTCCACTTT
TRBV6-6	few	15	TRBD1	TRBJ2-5	CASRLIDRAQETQYF	TGTGCCAGCAGACTAATAGACAGGGCCCAAGAGACCCAGTACTTC
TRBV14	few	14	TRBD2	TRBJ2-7	CASGTSGELRQQYF	TGTGCCAGTGGGACTAGCGGGGAACTACGGCAGCAGTACTTC
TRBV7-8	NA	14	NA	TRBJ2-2	CASSLAVQVGELFF	TGTGCCAGCAGCTTAGCGGTACAGGTCGGGGAGCTGTTTTTT
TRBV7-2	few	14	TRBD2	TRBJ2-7	CASSISGEGYEQYF	TGTGCCAGCAGCATTAGCGGGGAGGGCTACGAGCAGTACTTC
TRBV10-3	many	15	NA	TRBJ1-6	CAISRDSEGNSPLHF	TGTGCCATCAGCCGGGACTCAGAGGGTAATTCACCCCTCCACTTT
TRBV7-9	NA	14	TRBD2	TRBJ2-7	CASSPDGGWNEQYF	TGTGCCAGCAGTCCCGACGGGGGGTGGAACGAGCAGTACTTC
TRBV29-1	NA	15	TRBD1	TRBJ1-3	CSVGDRGSSGNTIYF	TGCAGCGTGGGGGACAGGGGGTCGTCTGGAAACACCATATATTTT
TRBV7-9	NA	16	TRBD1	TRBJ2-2	CASSKGAPNPPGELFF	TGTGCCAGCAGCAAGGGGGCACCCAACCCCCCCGGGGAGCTGTTTTTT
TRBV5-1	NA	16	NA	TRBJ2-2	CASSLTGISNTGELFF	TGCGCCAGCAGCTTAACTGGGATTTCGAACACCGGGGAGCTGTTTTTT
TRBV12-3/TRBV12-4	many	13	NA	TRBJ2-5	CASSPTLLETQYF	TGTGCCAGCAGTCCCACGCTCTTGGAGACCCAGTACTTC
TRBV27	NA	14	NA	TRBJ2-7	CASSPGGEGYEQYF	TGTGCCAGCAGTCCTGGAGGTGAAGGCTACGAGCAGTACTTC
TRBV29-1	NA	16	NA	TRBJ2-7	CSVWKGTGSSYNEQYF	TGCAGCGTGTGGAAGGGAACAGGGAGCTCCTACAATGAGCAGTACTTC
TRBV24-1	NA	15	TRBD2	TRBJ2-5	CARVITSGDQETQYF	TGTGCTAGAGTGATCACTAGCGGGGACCAAGAGACCCAGTACTTC
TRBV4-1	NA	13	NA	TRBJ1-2	CASSSGATYGYTF	TGCGCCAGCAGCTCTGGGGCTACCTATGGCTACACCTTC
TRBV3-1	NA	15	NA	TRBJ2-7	CASSPGPTATYEQYF	TGTGCCAGCAGCCCTGGGCCGACAGCAACCTACGAGCAGTACTTC
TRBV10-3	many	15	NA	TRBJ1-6	CAIGGGAVDNSPLHF	TGTGCCATCGGCGGAGGGGCAGTAGATAATTCACCCCTCCACTTT
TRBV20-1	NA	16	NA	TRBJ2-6	CSARGTGVSGANVLTF	TGCAGTGCTAGAGGGACGGGGGTCTCTGGGGCCAACGTCCTGACTTTC
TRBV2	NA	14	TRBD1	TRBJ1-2	CASTEWDRDYGYTF	TGTGCCAGCACTGAATGGGACAGGGACTATGGCTACACCTTC
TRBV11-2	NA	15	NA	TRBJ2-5	CASSQTYGGRETQYF	TGTGCCAGCAGCCAGACCTACGGGGGCAGGGAGACCCAGTACTTC
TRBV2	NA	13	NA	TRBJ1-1	CASSDIPGTEAFF	TGTGCCAGCAGTGACATCCCTGGTACTGAAGCTTTCTTT
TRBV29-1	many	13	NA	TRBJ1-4	CCTTGKSNEKLFF	TGCTGCACGACCGGAAAATCAAATGAAAAACTGTTTTTT
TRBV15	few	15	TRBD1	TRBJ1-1	CATTQQGELNTEAFF	TGTGCCACCACCCAACAGGGGGAGTTGAACACTGAAGCTTTCTTT
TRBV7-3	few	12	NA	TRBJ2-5	CAIPGEKETQYF	TGTGCCATTCCCGGGGAAAAAGAGACCCAGTACTTC
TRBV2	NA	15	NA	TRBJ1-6	CASIGRVSSNSPLHF	TGTGCCAGCATAGGCAGGGTATCGTCTAATTCACCCCTCCACTTT
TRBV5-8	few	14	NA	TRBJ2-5	CASSWRDSQETQYF	TGTGCCAGCAGCTGGCGGGACAGCCAAGAGACCCAGTACTTC
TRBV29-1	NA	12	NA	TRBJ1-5	CSVQVPNQPQHF	TGCAGCGTCCAAGTCCCGAATCAGCCCCAGCATTTT
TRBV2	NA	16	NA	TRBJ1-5	CASSGTPGDSGQPQHF	TGTGCCAGCAGTGGGACCCCGGGCGACAGCGGTCAGCCCCAGCATTTT
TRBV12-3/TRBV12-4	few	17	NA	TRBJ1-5	CASSFRPWSHSNQPQHF	TGTGCCAGCAGTTTCAGACCCTGGTCCCATAGCAATCAGCCCCAGCATTTT
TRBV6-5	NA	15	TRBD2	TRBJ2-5	CASSFLAGRPGGQYF	TGTGCCAGCAGTTTCCTAGCGGGGCGACCTGGGGGCCAGTACTTC
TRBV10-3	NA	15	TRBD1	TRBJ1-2	CASSGDRTLNYGYTF	TGTGCCAGCAGCGGGGACAGGACCCTTAACTATGGCTACACCTTC
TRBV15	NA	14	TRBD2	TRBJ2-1	CATSRALAVGEQFF	TGTGCCACCAGCAGAGCCCTAGCGGTCGGTGAGCAGTTCTTC
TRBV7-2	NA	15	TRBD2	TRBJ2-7	CASSARLAGGHEQYF	TGTGCCAGCAGCGCCCGACTAGCGGGGGGCCACGAGCAGTACTTC
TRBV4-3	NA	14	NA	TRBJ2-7	CASSQVDSAYEQYF	TGCGCCAGCAGCCAAGTGGACTCGGCCTACGAGCAGTACTTC
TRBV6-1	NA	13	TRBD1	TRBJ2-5	CASSPGTGVTQYF	TGTGCCAGCAGTCCCGGGACAGGGGTGACCCAGTACTTC
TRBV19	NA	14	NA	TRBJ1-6	CASSIALWNSPLHF	TGTGCCAGTAGTATAGCCCTCTGGAATTCACCCCTCCACTTT
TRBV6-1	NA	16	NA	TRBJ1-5	CANSASLTVSNQPQHF	TGTGCCAACAGTGCGAGCTTGACAGTTAGCAATCAGCCCCAGCATTTT
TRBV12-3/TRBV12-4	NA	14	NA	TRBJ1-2	CASRTSDGGDGYTF	TGTGCCAGCAGAACCAGTGACGGAGGGGATGGCTACACCTTC
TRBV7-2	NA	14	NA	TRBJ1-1	CASSDRVPNTEAFF	TGTGCCAGCAGCGACCGGGTCCCGAACACTGAAGCTTTCTTT
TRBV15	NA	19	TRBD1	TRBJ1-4	CATSRDQGAVGPKKGELFF	TGTGCCACCAGCAGAGATCAGGGGGCCGTCGGGCCCAAAAAGGGGGAACTGTTTTTT
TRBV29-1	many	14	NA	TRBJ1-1	CSVEGVQGVTEAFF	TGCAGCGTTGAAGGTGTACAGGGAGTCACTGAAGCTTTCTTT
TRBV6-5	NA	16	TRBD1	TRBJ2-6	CASSPRQGAGANVLTF	TGTGCCAGCAGTCCCCGACAGGGGGCTGGGGCCAACGTCCTGACTTTC
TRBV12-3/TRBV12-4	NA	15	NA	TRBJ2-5	CASSSSGTGWETQYF	TGTGCCAGCAGTTCGTCAGGGACGGGATGGGAGACCCAGTACTTC
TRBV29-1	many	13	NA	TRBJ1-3	CSVETGQGNTIYF	TGCAGCGTTGAAACAGGACAAGGAAACACCATATATTTT
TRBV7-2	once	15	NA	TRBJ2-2	CARSLSGSITGELFF	TGTGCCCGCAGCTTATCCGGGAGCATCACCGGGGAGCTGTTTTTT
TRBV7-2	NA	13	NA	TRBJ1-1	CASSPTGPGKAFF	TGTGCCAGCAGCCCGACAGGTCCTGGAAAAGCTTTCTTT
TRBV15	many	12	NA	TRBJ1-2	CATSGRHPGYTF	TGTGCCACCAGCGGCCGACACCCTGGCTACACCTTC
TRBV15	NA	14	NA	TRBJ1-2	CATSRDRGPSGYTF	TGTGCCACCAGCAGAGATCGGGGTCCCAGTGGCTACACCTTC
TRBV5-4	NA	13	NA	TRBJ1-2	CASSTQGYYGYTF	TGTGCCAGCAGTACACAGGGATACTATGGCTACACCTTC
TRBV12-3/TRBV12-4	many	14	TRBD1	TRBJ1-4	CASSPGTGLEKLFF	TGTGCCAGCAGTCCGGGGACAGGTCTTGAAAAACTGTTTTTT
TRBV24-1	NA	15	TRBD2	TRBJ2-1	CATRSLAGDVNEQFF	TGTGCCACCAGGAGCCTAGCGGGAGATGTAAATGAGCAGTTCTTC